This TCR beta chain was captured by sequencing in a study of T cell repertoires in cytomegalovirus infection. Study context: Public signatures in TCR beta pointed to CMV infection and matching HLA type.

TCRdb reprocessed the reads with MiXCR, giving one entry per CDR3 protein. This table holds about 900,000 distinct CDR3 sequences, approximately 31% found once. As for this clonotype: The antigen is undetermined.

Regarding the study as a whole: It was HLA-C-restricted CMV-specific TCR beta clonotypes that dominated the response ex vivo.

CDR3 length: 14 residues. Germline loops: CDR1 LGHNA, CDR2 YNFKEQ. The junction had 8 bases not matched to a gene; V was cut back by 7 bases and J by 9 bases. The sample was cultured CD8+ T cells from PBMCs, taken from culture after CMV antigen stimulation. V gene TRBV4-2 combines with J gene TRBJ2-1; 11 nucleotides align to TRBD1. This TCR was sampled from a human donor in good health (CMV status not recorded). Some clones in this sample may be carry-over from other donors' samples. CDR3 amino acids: CASNPGQGALEQFF. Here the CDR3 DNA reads TGTGCCAGCAACCCCGGACAGGGGGCGCTTGAGCAGTTCTTC.